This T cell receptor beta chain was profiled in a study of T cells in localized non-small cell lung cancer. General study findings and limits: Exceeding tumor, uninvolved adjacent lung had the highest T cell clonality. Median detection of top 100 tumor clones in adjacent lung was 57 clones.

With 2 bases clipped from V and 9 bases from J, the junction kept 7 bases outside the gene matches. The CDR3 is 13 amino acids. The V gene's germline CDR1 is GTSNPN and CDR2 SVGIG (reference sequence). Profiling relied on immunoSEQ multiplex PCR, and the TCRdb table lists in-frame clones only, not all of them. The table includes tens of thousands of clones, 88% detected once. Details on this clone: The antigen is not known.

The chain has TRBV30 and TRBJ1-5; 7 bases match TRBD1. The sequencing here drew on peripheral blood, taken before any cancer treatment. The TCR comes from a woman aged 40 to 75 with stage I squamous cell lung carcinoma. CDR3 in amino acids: CAWSYTGQTPQHF. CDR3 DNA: TGTGCCTGGAGTTATACGGGACAGACGCCCCAGCATTTT. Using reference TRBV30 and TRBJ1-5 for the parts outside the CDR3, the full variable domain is SQTIHQWPATLVQPVGSPLSLECTVEGTSNPNLYWYRQAAGRGLQLLFYSVGIGQISSEVPQNLSASRPQDRQFILSSKKLLLSDSGFYLCAWSYTGQTPQHFGDGTRLSIL.